The rows below give T cell receptor beta chains drawn from one sample of a study of blood T cell repertoires in COVID-19. Sequencing was performed with immunoSEQ multiplex PCR; in TCRdb, only in-frame clones are kept and a portion is missing. In the table there are about 90,000 clones, 87% of which are singletons. The sequencing sample was made of peripheral blood. Receptor source: a human donor in a cohort sampled during active COVID-19. Each CDR3 is given with its conserved first and last residue. D genes are given only for firm matches. The listing skips clone size in some rows; elsewhere it reads once, few, many or a size class.

j_gene,abundance,v_gene,d_gene,CDR3aa,CDR3nt
TRBJ2-7,-,TRBV28,-,CASTLAGSLSHEQYF,TGTGCCAGCACCCTGGCCGGGTCTTTATCCCACGAGCAGTACTTC
TRBJ2-2,-,TRBV9,TRBD2,CASSVPRGGTYTGELFF,TGTGCCAGCAGCGTACCTCGGGGGGGCACATACACCGGGGAGCTGTTTTTT
TRBJ2-7,-,TRBV7-2,TRBD1,CASSLAQGAEGEQYF,TGTGCCAGCAGCTTAGCCCAGGGGGCGGAGGGCGAGCAGTACTTC
TRBJ2-2,once,TRBV18,TRBD2,CASSPTSGVTGELFF,TGTGCCAGCTCACCGACTAGCGGGGTCACCGGGGAGCTGTTTTTT
TRBJ1-5,few,TRBV19,-,CASSPGGTVNQPQHF,TGTGCCAGTAGCCCTGGAGGGACTGTAAATCAGCCCCAGCATTTT
TRBJ2-7,-,TRBV6-1,-,CASSEGRVPYEQYF,TGTGCCAGCAGTGAAGGCCGGGTGCCTTACGAGCAGTACTTC
TRBJ2-3,-,TRBV4-3,TRBD2,CASSPLIAGGTDTQYF,TGCGCCAGCAGCCCATTAATAGCGGGAGGGACAGATACGCAGTATTTT
TRBJ2-7,-,TRBV6-5,TRBD1,CASSHRDREYEQYF,TGTGCCAGCAGCCACCGGGACAGGGAATACGAGCAGTACTTC
TRBJ1-3,-,TRBV7-9,-,CASSAGGLSGNTIYF,TGTGCCAGCAGCGCCGGGGGTTTGTCTGGAAACACCATATATTTT
TRBJ1-2,-,TRBV6-5,TRBD1,CASREGQGINYGYTF,TGTGCCAGCAGAGAGGGACAGGGAATTAACTATGGCTACACCTTC
TRBJ1-6,few,TRBV4-1,-,CASSQGQAGSPLHF,TGCGCCAGCAGCCAAGGTCAGGCCGGTTCACCCCTCCACTTT
TRBJ2-3,-,TRBV4-2,TRBD1,CASSQDGTGYDTQYF,TGTGCCAGCAGCCAAGATGGGACAGGGTACGATACGCAGTATTTT
TRBJ2-1,-,TRBV5-1,-,CASSLRRDSYNEQFF,TGCGCCAGCAGCTTGAGACGGGACTCCTACAATGAGCAGTTCTTC
TRBJ1-5,-,TRBV14,-,CASSRGGTVQPQHF,TGTGCCAGCAGCCGTGGGGGCACGGTGCAGCCCCAGCATTTT
TRBJ2-5,-,TRBV5-4,TRBD2,CASSLRRLAGAGETQYF,TGTGCCAGCAGCTTGCGGCGGCTAGCGGGGGCGGGGGAGACCCAGTACTTC
TRBJ2-3,once,TRBV6-5,-,CASSPRDSYTDTQYF,TGTGCCAGCAGCCCCCGGGACTCCTACACAGATACGCAGTATTTT
TRBJ1-3,-,TRBV5-1,-,CASSFQGDNTIYF,TGCGCCAGCAGTTTTCAAGGGGATAACACCATATATTTT
TRBJ2-1,-,TRBV3-1/TRBV3-2,TRBD2,CASSQESPRAAGSYNEQFF,TGTGCCAGCAGCCAAGAGTCTCCCCGTGCAGCGGGGTCCTACAATGAGCAGTTCTTC
TRBJ1-4,-,TRBV6-5,TRBD1,CASRTQGVNEKLFF,TGTGCCAGCAGAACACAGGGGGTTAATGAAAAACTGTTTTTT
TRBJ2-2,-,TRBV4-1,TRBD1,CASSDRTGNAGELFF,TGCGCCAGCAGCGACCGGACAGGGAACGCCGGGGAGCTGTTTTTT
TRBJ2-1,-,TRBV12-3/TRBV12-4,TRBD2,CASSYGRINEQFF,TGTGCCAGCAGTTACGGGAGGATTAATGAGCAGTTCTTC
TRBJ1-3,-,TRBV6-6,-,CASRPPSGDGNTIYF,TGTGCCAGCAGGCCCCCCTCGGGGGACGGAAACACCATATATTTT
TRBJ2-6,-,TRBV7-3,TRBD1,CASSSSRTGALGANVLTF,TGTGCCAGCAGCTCCAGCCGGACAGGCGCTCTGGGGGCCAACGTCCTGACTTTC
TRBJ2-4,-,TRBV30,TRBD2,CAWSLGLAGNIQYF,TGTGCCTGGAGTCTAGGGCTAGCGGGGAACATTCAGTACTTC
TRBJ1-5,-,TRBV11-2,-,CASSLGGSYSNQPQHF,TGTGCCAGCAGCTTGGGGGGGAGTTATAGCAATCAGCCCCAGCATTTT
TRBJ2-2,few,TRBV5-6,TRBD2,CASEKLPGGRTTGELFF,TGTGCCAGCGAAAAGCTACCGGGGGGGCGGACCACCGGGGAGCTGTTTTTT
TRBJ1-5,-,TRBV29-1,-,CSVEDGGQPQHF,TGCAGCGTTGAAGACGGAGGTCAGCCCCAGCATTTT
TRBJ1-1,-,TRBV10-3,TRBD1,CAIRTSSGTDNTEAFF,TGTGCCATCAGAACGTCCTCGGGGACAGACAACACTGAAGCTTTCTTT
TRBJ1-5,-,TRBV11-2,TRBD1,CASSSTGDQPQHF,TGTGCCAGCAGCTCGACAGGGGATCAGCCCCAGCATTTT
TRBJ2-1,-,TRBV7-2,-,CASSKLAGLDNEQFF,TGTGCCAGCAGCAAACTGGCGGGGTTGGACAATGAGCAGTTCTTC
TRBJ1-2,-,TRBV2,-,CASSESRAGHGYTF,TGTGCCAGCAGTGAAAGTAGGGCAGGGCATGGCTACACCTTC
TRBJ2-7,-,TRBV5-1,-,CASSSRQPSTEQYF,TGCGCCAGCAGCTCAAGACAGCCATCTACCGAGCAGTACTTC
TRBJ2-7,-,TRBV6-1,TRBD2,CASSETGGGVYEQYF,TGTGCCAGCAGTGAAACTGGCGGGGGGGTCTACGAGCAGTACTTC
TRBJ1-6,-,TRBV7-2,TRBD1,CASSTSGTGYSPLHF,TGTGCCAGCAGTACCTCCGGGACAGGGTACTCACCCCTCCACTTT
TRBJ1-2,-,TRBV3-1/TRBV3-2,-,CASSQDRITLRGYTF,TGTGCCAGCAGCCAGGACAGAATAACCCTAAGGGGCTACACCTTC
TRBJ2-7,-,TRBV7-6,-,CASSSTPSSYEQYF,TGTGCCAGCAGCTCGACTCCGAGCTCCTACGAGCAGTACTTC
TRBJ2-2,-,TRBV5-1,-,CASSLGLITAGELFF,TGCGCCAGCAGCTTGGGACTAATCACCGCGGGGGAGCTGTTTTTT
TRBJ1-1,-,TRBV12-3/TRBV12-4,-,CASSLRGAAFF,TGTGCCAGCAGCCTCAGGGGAGCTGCTTTCTTT
TRBJ1-1,-,TRBV5-1,-,CASSQKGGSEAFF,TGCGCCAGCAGCCAGAAGGGAGGGTCTGAAGCTTTCTTT
TRBJ1-5,-,TRBV19,-,CASSPVGNQPQHF,TGTGCCAGTAGTCCGGTAGGCAATCAGCCCCAGCATTTT
TRBJ1-1,-,TRBV29-1,-,CSVVGEGQAFF,TGCAGCGTTGTAGGGGAAGGACAAGCTTTCTTT
TRBJ1-1,-,TRBV9,-,CASSAPAGGRMNTEAFF,TGTGCCAGCAGCGCGCCGGCCGGAGGCAGGATGAACACTGAAGCTTTCTTT
TRBJ2-3,-,TRBV24-1,TRBD1,CATSDRDRAPDTQYF,TGTGCCACCAGTGATCGGGACAGGGCCCCAGATACGCAGTATTTT
TRBJ2-3,-,TRBV6-2/TRBV6-3,TRBD2,CASSYSGLAGPDTQYF,TGTGCCAGCAGTTACTCGGGACTAGCGGGGCCAGATACGCAGTATTTT
TRBJ1-2,-,TRBV11-2,-,CASSSDGGYGYTF,TGTGCCAGCAGTTCGGACGGAGGCTATGGCTACACCTTC
TRBJ2-7,-,TRBV27,-,CASCYRAPYEQYF,TGTGCCAGCTGCTACAGGGCCCCCTACGAGCAGTACTTC
TRBJ1-5,-,TRBV7-2,-,CASSLNSFAQPQHF,TGTGCCAGCAGTCTAAACTCGTTTGCTCAGCCCCAGCATTTT
TRBJ2-2,-,TRBV3-1/TRBV3-2,TRBD1,CASSHGTGNTGELFF,TGTGCCAGCAGCCACGGGACAGGGAACACCGGGGAGCTGTTTTTT
TRBJ2-3,-,TRBV28,TRBD2,CASNWGLASTDTQYF,TGTGCCAGCAATTGGGGACTAGCCAGCACAGATACGCAGTATTTT
TRBJ1-2,-,TRBV7-2,-,CASSRSVWGDQGYTF,TGTGCCAGCAGCAGGAGCGTGTGGGGGGACCAAGGCTACACCTTC